The present entry profiles one TCR beta chain with its context. What it binds is not known. V lost 7 bases, J lost 4 bases, and 8 bases lay in between. Germline CDR1 is SGHDT and CDR2 is YYEEEE. The CDR3 runs 12 residues. The data derive from a study of T cells in tumors after PD-1 blockade. Study-wide context: No patient had prior checkpoint blockade, systemic immunosuppression, or radiotherapy within 4 weeks.

Whole-study findings and limits: Blood contained roughly two fifths of the tumor's TCR clonotypes.

Clones were sequenced by immunoSEQ multiplex PCR, and TCRdb holds only the in-frame ones, with some missing. The sample has approximately 47,000 clones, roughly three quarters seen once. Input was roughly 550 ng to 6,004 ng of genomic DNA from tumor or blood. This specimen was PBMCs, taken before anti-PD-1 therapy. This receptor was obtained from a human donor with advanced basal cell or squamous cell carcinoma (not recorded which). The genes are TRBV5-6 and TRBJ2-2; D is uncertain. The CDR3 DNA is TGTGCCAGCGGCCCTCTCACCGGGGAGCTGTTTTTT. Amino acids: CASGPLTGELFF.